The 14 T cell receptor beta chains given below trace back to one sample, sequenced in a study of shared clonotypes between healthy human individuals. TCRdb's copy holds only in-frame clones and misses some; the assay was immunoSEQ multiplex PCR. This sample yields 2,100,000 or so clones, of which almost 96% are seen a single time; 0.1% to 0.15% belongs to the top ten. The sequenced sample was naive CD4+ T cells sorted from blood. Stated subset: CD45RA+ positively selected. The source of these receptors is a man between 18 and 35 years old in good health.

In nucleotides, the CDR3 is TGTGCCAGCAGGCCAACTGGGACCCTTCAAGAGACCCAGTACTTC. Its translation is CASRPTGTLQETQYF. V is TRBV2 and J is TRBJ2-5; D tentatively reads TRBD1 or TRBD2 (5 bases each). This CDR3 is built from 15 residues. From germline, CDR1 is SNHLY and CDR2 FYNNEI. Trimming stripped 6 bases from V and 2 bases from J, with 16 bases between.

The V and J genes are TRBV28 and TRBJ2-1, with 7 bases identical to TRBD2. V trimming: 7 bases; J trimming: 7 bases; junction bases outside the gene matches: 10. The germline gives CDR1 MDHEN, CDR2 SYDVKM. The CDR3 is 14 amino acids. CDR3 DNA: TGTGCCAGCACCTTAAGCGGGGTTCAAAATGAGCAGTTCTTC. Translating gives CASTLSGVQNEQFF.

The rearrangement uses TRBV7-6 and TRBJ2-1; D might be TRBD2 (6 bases). V was pared by 1 base and J by 2 bases, with 18 bases between. The CDR3 extends over 18 amino acids. CDR1 and CDR2 from the germline V gene are SGHVS and FNYEAQ. CDR3 DNA: TGTGCCAGCAGCTTAGTCGGGGCTCCGGGACTTACCTACAATGAGCAGTTCTTC. Translated, it gives CASSLVGAPGLTYNEQFF.

A note on this clone: The germline gene is not matched at one end of the junction; a read error may be the cause. The chain joins TRBV6-5 to TRBJ2-7; TRBD2 is a possible D gene (7 bases). This CDR3 has 13 residues. Germline V lookup: CDR1 MNHEY, CDR2 SVGAGI. The CDR3 here is CAISREGGYEQYF. CDR3 coding DNA: TGTGCCATCAGTAGGGAGGGGGGCTACGAGCAGTACTTC.

The V call is TRBV30, the J call TRBJ2-5; possibly TRBD1 or TRBD2 for D (5 bases each). This CDR3 is 15 amino acids long. Germline-derived CDR1 and CDR2 are GTSNPN and SVGIG (reference sequence). V lost 0 bases, J lost 5 bases, and 16 bases lay in between. CDR3 nucleotides: TGTGCCTGGAGTGTAGGGGCGGGCCCCTTGGAGACCCAGTACTTC. Translating it yields CAWSVGAGPLETQYF.

The chain employs TRBV6-6 and TRBJ1-2; maybe TRBD1 (6 bases). The CDR3 runs 15 residues. CDR1 and CDR2 from the germline V gene are MNHNY and SVGAGI (reference sequence). With 7 bases removed from V and 7 bases from J, the gap between germline ends came to 22 bases. The CDR3 loop is CASTPRDTLRGGYTF. CDR3 DNA: TGTGCCAGCACCCCACGGGACACCTTAAGGGGTGGCTACACCTTC.

The chain links TRBV2 to TRBJ2-3, with 8 bases matching TRBD2. The V segment lost 7 bases and the J segment 4 bases; nucleotides outside the gene matches: 13. The CDR3 has 16 residues. CDR1 is SNHLY and CDR2 is FYNNEI in the germline V gene. CDR3: CASKYDGGAAADTQYF. CDR3 nucleotide sequence: TGTGCCAGCAAGTATGACGGGGGGGCCGCGGCAGATACGCAGTATTTT.

The chain joins TRBV7-9 to TRBJ2-3; tentative D call: TRBD1 (6 bases). V gave up 0 bases and J gave up 4 bases, with 11 bases separating them. Germline V gene sequence: CDR1 SEHNR, CDR2 FQNEAQ (reference sequence). This CDR3 has 15 amino acids. Written as DNA, the CDR3 is TGTGCCAGCAGCTTAGCGATGGGGGCTTCAGATACGCAGTATTTT. Its translation is CASSLAMGASDTQYF.

The chain couples TRBV7-2 to TRBJ2-3, with unresolved D. Trimming took 6 bases from V and 0 from J, leaving 19 bases between them. The CDR3 has 17 amino acids. Germline V lookup: CDR1 SGHTA, CDR2 FQGNSA. CDR3 residues: CASSPQPSPLSTDTQYF. The CDR3 region has the DNA TGTGCCAGCAGTCCCCAGCCCTCCCCCCTTAGCACAGATACGCAGTATTTT.

This clone appeared a few times. The chain joins TRBV28 to TRBJ1-1; D gene uncertain. V was cut by 8 bases and J by 6 bases, with 10 bases left in between. This CDR3 comprises 11 residues. Germline assignment: CDR1 MDHEN and CDR2 SYDVKM. CDR3 sequence: CASSSRSEAFF. CDR3 in DNA: TGTGCCAGCTCCAGTCGGTCTGAAGCTTTCTTT.

This sequence joins TRBV19 and TRBJ2-3; D is uncertain. The V end lost 5 bases, the J end lost 0 bases, and 3 bases lay between the germline ends. Germline values: CDR1 LNHDA, CDR2 SQIVND (reference sequence). The CDR3 covers 12 residues. CDR3 in amino acids: CASSLSTDTQYF. The CDR3 DNA is TGTGCCAGTAGTCTGAGCACAGATACGCAGTATTTT. Full variable domain (outside the CDR3, taken from reference TRBV19 and TRBJ2-3): DGGITQSPKYLFRKEGQNVTLSCEQNLNHDAMYWYRQDPGQGLRLIYYSQIVNDFQKGDIAEGYSVSREKKESFPLTVTSAQKNPTAFYLCASSLSTDTQYFGPGTRLTVL.

This chain connects TRBV7-9 to TRBJ2-7; no definite D call. The CDR3 runs 14 residues. Trimming left V 1 base short and J 3 bases short, with 10 bases between. The germline CDR1 and CDR2 sequences are SEHNR and FQNEAQ (reference sequence). CDR3 residues: CASSLVPEFYEQYF. CDR3 sequence (DNA): TGTGCCAGCAGCTTAGTTCCAGAATTCTACGAGCAGTACTTC.

CDR3 in amino acids: CAWSGRAGTYNEQFF. The CDR3 DNA is TGTGCCTGGAGTGGCCGAGCGGGGACCTACAATGAGCAGTTCTTC. The chain is built from TRBV30 and TRBJ2-1, with 7 bases fitting TRBD2. This CDR3 spans 15 amino acids. Trimming cost V 1 base and J 2 bases; bases outside gene matches: 5. The germline CDR1 and CDR2 sequences are GTSNPN and SVGIG (reference sequence).

In its sample, this clone was seen a few times. This chain links TRBV9 with TRBJ1-1; unclear D gene. This CDR3 is built from 12 residues. Germline V gene lookup returns CDR1 SGDLS and CDR2 YYNGEE. V was shortened by 9 bases and J by 0 bases, with 9 bases between the two germline ends. CDR3 residues: CATGGLNTEAFF. The CDR3 DNA follows: TGTGCCACGGGTGGGTTGAACACTGAAGCTTTCTTT.